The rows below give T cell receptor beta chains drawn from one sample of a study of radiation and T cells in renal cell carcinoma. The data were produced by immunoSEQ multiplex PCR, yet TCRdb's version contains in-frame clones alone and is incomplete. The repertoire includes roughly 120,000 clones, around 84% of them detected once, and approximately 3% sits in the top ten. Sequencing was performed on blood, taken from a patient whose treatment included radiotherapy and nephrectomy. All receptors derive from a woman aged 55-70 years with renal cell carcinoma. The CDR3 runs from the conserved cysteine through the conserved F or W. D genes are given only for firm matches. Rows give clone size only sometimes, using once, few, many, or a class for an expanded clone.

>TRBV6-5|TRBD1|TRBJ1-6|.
CASRPGTGSSPLHF
TGTGCCAGCAGACCCGGGACAGGGAGCTCACCCCTCCACTTT
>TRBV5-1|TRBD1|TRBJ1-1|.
CASSLTGITEAFF
TGCGCCAGCAGTTTGACAGGGATCACTGAAGCTTTCTTT
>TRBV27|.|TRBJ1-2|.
CASSPAGRPLYGYTF
TGTGCCAGCAGTCCTGCAGGGCGCCCCCTCTATGGCTACACCTTC
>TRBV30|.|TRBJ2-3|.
CAWSRKSITDTQYF
TGTGCCTGGAGCCGAAAATCAATCACAGATACGCAGTATTTT
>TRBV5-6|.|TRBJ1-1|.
CASSLDGHTEAFF
TGTGCCAGCAGCTTGGACGGTCACACTGAAGCTTTCTTT
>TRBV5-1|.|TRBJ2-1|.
CASSLEGRDLDEQFF
TGCGCCAGCAGCTTGGAAGGCAGGGATCTGGATGAGCAGTTCTTC
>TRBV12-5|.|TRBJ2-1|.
CASGLIGGQAHPDRQFF
TGTGCTAGTGGTTTAATAGGTGGGCAGGCCCACCCCGATCGGCAGTTCTTC
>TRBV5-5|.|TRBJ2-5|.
CASSLSEGWETQYF
TGTGCCAGCAGCTTGTCGGAGGGTTGGGAGACCCAGTACTTC
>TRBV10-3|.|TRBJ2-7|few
CAISDPTGSPYEQYF
TGTGCCATCAGTGACCCCACAGGGAGTCCCTACGAGCAGTACTTC
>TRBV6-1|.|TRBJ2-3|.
CASSDAVSRSGDTQYF
TGTGCCAGCAGTGATGCTGTATCCAGGAGCGGAGATACGCAGTATTTT
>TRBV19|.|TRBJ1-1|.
CASTSEGGTEAFF
TGTGCCAGTACCTCAGAGGGCGGAACTGAAGCTTTCTTT
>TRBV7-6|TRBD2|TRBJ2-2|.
CASSAGTSGGVTGELFF
TGTGCCAGCAGCGCCGGGACTAGCGGGGGGGTGACCGGGGAGCTGTTTTTT
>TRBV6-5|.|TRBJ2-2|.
CASRELVTTGELFF
TGTGCCAGCAGGGAACTAGTAACCACCGGGGAGCTGTTTTTT
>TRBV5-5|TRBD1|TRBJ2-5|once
CASSDLGQGKETQYF
TGTGCCAGCAGCGACCTGGGACAGGGGAAAGAGACCCAGTACTTC
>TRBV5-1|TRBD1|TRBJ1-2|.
CASSLETGYYGYTF
TGCGCCAGCAGCCTGGAGACAGGGTACTATGGCTACACCTTC
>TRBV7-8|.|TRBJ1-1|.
CASSPQTTGLNTEAFF
TGTGCCAGCAGCCCGCAGACCACAGGGCTGAACACTGAAGCTTTCTTT
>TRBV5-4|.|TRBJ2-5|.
CASSRDQQETQYF
TGTGCCAGCAGCCGGGACCAGCAAGAGACCCAGTACTTC
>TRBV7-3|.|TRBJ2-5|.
CASSSSGTETQYF
TGTGCCAGCAGCTCCTCAGGGACGGAGACCCAGTACTTC
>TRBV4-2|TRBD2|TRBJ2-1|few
CASSHPKREYSYNEQFF
TGTGCCAGCAGCCACCCGAAGCGGGAGTACTCCTACAATGAGCAGTTCTTC
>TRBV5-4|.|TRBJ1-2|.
CASSLSGGGGIDGYTF
TGTGCCAGCAGCCTGTCTGGGGGCGGGGGAATTGATGGCTACACCTTC
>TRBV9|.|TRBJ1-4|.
CASSVDVQGYTTNEKLFF
TGTGCCAGCAGCGTAGATGTCCAGGGCTATACAACTAATGAAAAACTGTTTTTT
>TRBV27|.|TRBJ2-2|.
CASSLSWRATGELFF
TGTGCCAGCAGTTTATCTTGGCGGGCAACCGGGGAGCTGTTTTTT
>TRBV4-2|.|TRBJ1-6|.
CASSQDWGENSPLHF
TGTGCCAGCAGCCAAGATTGGGGAGAGAATTCACCCCTCCACTTT
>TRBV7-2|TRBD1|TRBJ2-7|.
CASSNLGGAPMSYEQYF
TGTGCCAGCAGCAACTTAGGGGGCGCCCCTATGTCCTACGAGCAGTACTTC
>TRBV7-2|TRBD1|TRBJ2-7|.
CASSAQGAYEQYF
TGTGCCAGCAGCGCACAGGGGGCTTACGAGCAGTACTTC
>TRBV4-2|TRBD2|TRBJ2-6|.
CASSRSGGVSGANVLTF
TGTGCCAGCAGCCGGTCGGGAGGGGTATCTGGGGCCAACGTCCTGACTTTC
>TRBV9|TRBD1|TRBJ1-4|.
CASSLGTGSQLGEKLFF
TGTGCCAGCAGCCTAGGGACAGGGAGTCAACTTGGCGAAAAACTGTTTTTT
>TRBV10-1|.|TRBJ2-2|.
CASSEMGPSAGELFF
TGCGCCAGCAGTGAGATGGGACCGAGTGCCGGGGAGCTGTTTTTT
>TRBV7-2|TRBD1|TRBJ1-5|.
CASNQGGLNQPQHF
TGTGCCAGCAACCAGGGGGGACTAAATCAGCCCCAGCATTTT
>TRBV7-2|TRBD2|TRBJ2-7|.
CASSRTRAYEQYF
TGTGCCAGTTCTCGGACTAGAGCCTACGAGCAGTACTTC
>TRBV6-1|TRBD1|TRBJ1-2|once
CASSPWTGASYGYTF
TGTGCCAGCAGTCCATGGACAGGGGCAAGCTATGGCTACACCTTC
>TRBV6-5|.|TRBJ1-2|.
CASSPGYYGYTF
TGTGCCAGCAGTCCCGGCTACTATGGCTACACCTTC
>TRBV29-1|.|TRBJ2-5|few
CSGGLETQYF
TGCAGCGGGGGGCTTGAGACCCAGTACTTC
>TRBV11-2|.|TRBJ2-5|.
CASSPDLEETQYF
TGTGCCAGCAGCCCCGACTTGGAAGAGACCCAGTACTTC
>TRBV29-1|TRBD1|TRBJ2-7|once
CSVGQGANGEQYF
TGCAGCGTTGGACAGGGGGCGAATGGCGAGCAGTACTTC
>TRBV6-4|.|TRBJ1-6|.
CASSERGSGNSPLHF
TGTGCCAGCAGTGAACGGGGTTCGGGAAATTCACCCCTCCACTTT
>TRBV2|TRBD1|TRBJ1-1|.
CASSEYRGDTEAFF
TGTGCCAGCAGTGAGTACAGGGGCGACACTGAAGCTTTCTTT
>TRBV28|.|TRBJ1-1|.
CASSLSSQGSVRTEAFF
TGTGCCAGCAGTTTAAGCTCCCAGGGGTCGGTTCGTACTGAAGCTTTCTTT
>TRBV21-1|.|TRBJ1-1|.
CASGEGGGTTWGTEAFF
TGTGCCAGCGGGGAGGGGGGTGGAACGACCTGGGGCACTGAAGCTTTCTTT
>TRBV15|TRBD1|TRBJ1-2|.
CATSRGAGQGGIDGYTF
TGTGCCACCAGCAGAGGGGCCGGACAGGGTGGTATCGATGGCTACACCTTC
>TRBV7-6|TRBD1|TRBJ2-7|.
CASSRDRVNEQYF
TGTGCCAGCAGCCGGGACAGGGTCAACGAGCAGTACTTC